The 15 T cell receptor beta chains in this list originate from one sample, sequenced in a study of T-cell reconstitution after alpha-beta-depleted transplantation in children. Preparation of the TCRbeta library used unique molecular identifiers. TCRdb recomputed calls from the PCR reads with MiXCR, one row per CDR3 protein. The sample includes about a million distinct CDR3 sequences, under 30% of them seen just once. Sequencing was performed on PBMCs, mostly from graft donor cells, taken 360 days after TCRalphabeta/CD19-depleted stem cell transplant. The origin of the receptors is a boy in the first two years of life who had a stem cell transplant for SCID, so the T cells may come from the graft donor.

This clonotype was observed many times. This chain uses TRBV4-1 with TRBJ2-7; D is perhaps TRBD2 (5 bases). The CDR3 contains 14 residues. Germline CDR1 and CDR2: MGHRA and YSYEKL. V was cut by 4 bases and J by 0 bases, with 10 bases left in between. The CDR3 region is CASSPQRSSYEQYF. The CDR3 DNA follows: TGCGCCAGCAGCCCGCAGCGGAGCTCCTACGAGCAGTACTTC.

This clonotype has a handful of counts. This chain links TRBV9 with TRBJ2-5; D gene unclear. The germline V gene has CDR1 SGDLS and CDR2 YYNGEE. Trimming shortened V by 0 bases and J by 2 bases, and 8 bases separated the two germline ends. This CDR3 region has 14 residues. The chain's CDR3 is CASSVGNRQETQYF. The CDR3 nucleotides are TGTGCCAGCAGCGTAGGTAACAGACAAGAGACCCAGTACTTC.

The chain carries TRBV15 and TRBJ2-3, with a weak D call TRBD1 (6 bases). The germline CDR1 and CDR2 sequences are LNHNV and YYDKDF (reference sequence). Trimming shortened V by 3 bases and J by 0 bases, and 7 bases separated the two germline ends. This CDR3 comprises 14 residues. This chain's CDR3 is CATSRTGSTDTQYF. The CDR3 DNA is TGTGCCACCAGCAGGACAGGTAGCACAGATACGCAGTATTTT.

V and J are TRBV5-1 and TRBJ2-1; TRBD2 matches 8 bases. J was trimmed by 4 bases and V by 6 bases; bases with no gene match: 9. The CDR3 spans 15 residues. The germline V gene encodes CDR1 SGHRS and CDR2 YFSETQ. CDR3 in amino acids: CASMPPGLDYNEQFF. In DNA, the CDR3 is TGCGCCAGCATGCCTCCGGGACTAGATTACAATGAGCAGTTCTTC.

The chain carries TRBV20-1 and TRBJ2-1; 8 nucleotides line up with TRBD2. The CDR3 totals 13 residues. Germline V CDR1 and CDR2: DFQATT, SNEGSKA (reference sequence). J gave up 4 bases and V 6 bases, and 5 bases lay outside the gene matches. The CDR3 loop reads CSADGGDYNEQFF. CDR3 DNA sequence: TGCAGTGCAGACGGGGGGGATTACAATGAGCAGTTCTTC.

The chain couples TRBV12-3 or TRBV12-4 to TRBJ1-5; no clear D. The CDR3 is 11 amino acids. The ends were cut back, 6 bases at V and 8 bases at J, with 8 bases in the middle. The CDR3 protein is CASSVREPQHF. The CDR3 DNA reads TGTGCCAGCAGCGTCCGGGAGCCCCAGCATTTT.

In its sample, this clonotype was seen once. The chain joins TRBV4-1 to TRBJ2-7; TRBD2 is a possible D gene (5 bases). Germline V CDR1 and CDR2: MGHRA, YSYEKL. V lost 1 base and J 6 bases, leaving 19 bases between the germline ends. The length of the CDR3 is 16 residues. Here the CDR3 reads CASSQGRTRLPLEQYF. The CDR3 DNA reads TGCGCCAGCAGCCAAGGAAGGACTCGACTCCCCCTCGAGCAGTACTTC.

The chain couples TRBV27 to TRBJ1-1; D gene uncertain. The V gene's germline CDR1 is MNHEY and CDR2 SMNVEV (reference sequence). With 6 bases removed from V and 1 base from J, the gap between germline ends came to 12 bases. The CDR3 extends over 14 amino acids. The CDR3 nucleotides read TGTGCCAGCAGAGAAGTAATAGCGAACACTGAAGCTTTCTTT. It encodes CASREVIANTEAFF.

A single count supports this clonotype. It is unclear where the CDR3 begins or ends on the DNA, so no DNA is shown, and the CDR3 is as TCRdb lists it. The CDR3 loop reads CSVESWAGGAPFF. The rearrangement uses TRBV29-1 and TRBJ1-1; the DNA was not compared with TRBD1, the D call given in the table. CDR1 and CDR2 from the germline V gene are SQVTM and ANQGSEA. The CDR3 is 13 amino acids in total, end residues counted.

The rearrangement links TRBV7-2 to TRBJ1-2; 8 nucleotides align to TRBD1. Germline lookup yields CDR1 SGHTA and CDR2 FQGNSA. The length of the CDR3 is 14 residues. J lost 3 bases, V lost 4 bases, and 4 bases had no gene match. CDR3 region: CASSSDRGYYGYTF. The CDR3, as DNA: TGTGCCAGCAGCTCAGACAGGGGTTACTATGGCTACACCTTC.

This clonotype was recorded a few times. The V and J genes are TRBV12-3 or TRBV12-4 and TRBJ1-5; no definite D call. The germline V and J ends were trimmed by 7 bases and 7 bases, with 14 bases remaining between them. This CDR3 has 13 residues. The CDR3 spells CASTHRLRQPQHF. In nucleotides, the CDR3 is TGTGCCAGCACCCACCGATTGAGGCAGCCCCAGCATTTT.

This clonotype has ten or more counts. The CDR3 sequence is CASSSGRVTVQPQHF. DNA for the CDR3: TGTGCCAGCAGCTCCGGCAGGGTGACGGTTCAGCCCCAGCATTTT. This chain links TRBV5-6 with TRBJ1-5, with D perhaps matching TRBD1 (5 bases). V lost 3 bases and J lost 6, with 16 bases in between. This CDR3 spans 15 amino acids. Germline CDR1 reads SGHDT; CDR2 reads YYEEEE.

This clonotype was detected only a few times. The V and J genes are TRBV29-1 and TRBJ1-1; 7 nucleotides line up with TRBD1. The CDR3 is 14 amino acids. Looked up from germline, CDR1 is SQVTM and CDR2 is ANQGSEA. With V trimmed by 4 bases and J by 5 bases, 10 bases remained unmatched. The CDR3 protein is CSVGYTGDRTEAFF. The CDR3 DNA follows: TGCAGCGTTGGGTATACAGGGGATAGGACTGAAGCTTTCTTT.

This clonotype showed up many times. The chain couples TRBV12-3 or TRBV12-4 to TRBJ2-2; 10 nucleotides align to TRBD2. Germline trimming cut 4 bases from V and 1 base from J; bases unmatched to any gene: 3. This CDR3 is 16 amino acids long. The CDR3 region has the DNA TGTGCCAGCAGTTCTGGACTAGCGGTGAACACCGGGGAGCTGTTTTTT. Protein sequence: CASSSGLAVNTGELFF.

This clonotype came up a few times. The genes are TRBV6-1 and TRBJ2-1; D is unclear. The CDR3 has 14 residues. Germline CDR1 and CDR2: MNHNS and SASEGT. V dropped 5 bases and J dropped 14 bases, with 22 bases sitting between them. The CDR3 sequence is CASSPGRRSYIEFF. In DNA, the CDR3 is TGTGCCAGCAGTCCCGGGCGCAGGAGTTATATTGAGTTCTTC.